A selection of T cell receptor beta chains follows, all from one sample in a study of T cells after yellow fever vaccination. TCRdb analysed the 5' RACE reads with MiXCR anew, one entry per CDR3 protein. The sample consists of around 300,000 distinct CDR3 sequences, 10% to 15% of them appearing once. The sample in question was CD4+ T cells sorted from PBMCs, obtained 45 days after the yellow fever booster vaccination. All receptors derive from a man aged 30 to 45 who received the YFV17D yellow fever vaccine. Each CDR3 is given with its conserved first and last residue. D genes are given only for firm matches. Size tells how often a clone was seen (once, few, many) or the class of an expanded clone, and some rows leave it out.

size	V	J	D	CDR3	DNA
NA	TRBV11-2	TRBJ1-2	NA	CASSLGRGGYTF	TGTGCCAGCAGCTTAGGACGGGGTGGCTACACCTTC
NA	TRBV12-3/TRBV12-4	TRBJ2-5	NA	CASRLSGETQYF	TGTGCCAGCAGACTATCGGGAGAGACCCAGTACTTC
NA	TRBV20-1	TRBJ1-5	NA	CSAAQGSQPQHF	TGCAGTGCCGCCCAGGGAAGTCAGCCCCAGCATTTT
few	TRBV12-3/TRBV12-4	TRBJ1-5	NA	CASRFDNQPQHF	TGTGCCAGCAGGTTCGATAATCAGCCCCAGCATTTT
NA	TRBV7-2	TRBJ2-1	NA	CASSLQNEQFF	TGTGCCAGCAGCCTACAAAATGAGCAGTTCTTC
NA	TRBV19	TRBJ2-5	NA	CATSRSGTETQYF	TGTGCCACTTCCCGTTCGGGGACAGAGACCCAGTACTTC
NA	TRBV20-1	TRBJ2-3	TRBD1	CSAYWTGLPDTQYF	TGCAGTGCTTACTGGACAGGGCTCCCAGATACGCAGTATTTT
few	TRBV5-4	TRBJ2-2	TRBD1	CASSLEGTGGELFF	TGTGCCAGCAGCTTGGAGGGGACAGGGGGCGAGCTTTTTTTT
NA	TRBV5-1	TRBJ2-1	NA	CASGDGSSYNEQFF	TGCGCCAGCGGGGACGGGAGCTCCTACAATGAGCAGTTCTTC
NA	TRBV4-3	TRBJ2-1	TRBD2	CASSQETGTSGSSSYNEQFF	TGCGCCAGCAGCCAAGAGACGGGGACTAGCGGGTCAAGCTCCTACAATGAGCAGTTCTTC
few	TRBV12-3/TRBV12-4	TRBJ1-2	NA	CASSLATEFYGYTF	TGTGCCAGCAGTTTAGCAACGGAATTTTATGGCTACACCTTC
NA	TRBV7-2	TRBJ1-1	NA	CASSSPSRSAFF	TGTGCCAGCAGCTCCCCCTCGCGCTCGGCTTTCTTT
few	TRBV6-5	TRBJ2-2	NA	CASSLQRQNTGELFF	TGTGCCAGCAGTTTACAACGGCAGAACACCGGGGAGCTGTTTTTT
few	TRBV6-2/TRBV6-3	TRBJ2-1	NA	CASWRTYNEQFF	TGTGCCAGCTGGAGAACCTACAATGAGCAGTTCTTC
NA	TRBV12-3/TRBV12-4	TRBJ2-1	NA	CASSALHEQFF	TGTGCCAGCAGCGCTCTACACGAGCAGTTCTTC
NA	TRBV20-1	TRBJ2-2	TRBD1	CSVFGQGGTGELFF	TGCAGTGTCTTCGGACAGGGCGGAACCGGGGAGCTGTTTTTT
NA	TRBV6-5	TRBJ2-3	NA	CASKKTPDTQYF	TGTGCCAGCAAAAAAACGCCAGATACGCAGTATTTT
NA	TRBV7-2	TRBJ2-2	TRBD2	CASSLRLLAKHSGELFF	TGTGCCAGCAGCTTAAGGTTACTAGCGAAGCACAGCGGGGAGCTGTTTTTT
NA	TRBV12-3/TRBV12-4	TRBJ1-1	NA	CASRGKGNTEAFF	TGTGCCAGCAGGGGGAAGGGGAACACTGAAGCTTTCTTT
few	TRBV20-1	TRBJ1-5	NA	CSAPSGAGHGQPQHF	TGCAGTGCCCCGTCAGGGGCCGGACATGGTCAGCCCCAGCATTTT
few	TRBV4-2	TRBJ1-4	TRBD1	CASSRKGQVLATNEKLFF	TGTGCCAGCAGCCGAAAGGGACAGGTCCTTGCAACTAATGAAAAACTGTTTTTT
few	TRBV11-2	TRBJ2-5	NA	CASSLGDPWRKQETQYF	TGTGCCAGCAGCTTAGGTGATCCGTGGCGGAAGCAAGAGACCCAGTACTTC
few	TRBV19	TRBJ1-5	TRBD1	CASSPRTGGSTNQPQHF	TGTGCCAGTAGTCCCCGGACAGGGGGCTCAACTAATCAGCCCCAGCATTTT
few	TRBV5-6	TRBJ2-3	NA	CASSIPGTYTDTQYF	TGTGCCAGCAGCATACCAGGGACATACACAGATACGCAGTATTTT
NA	TRBV28	TRBJ2-7	NA	CASSPPWGYEQYF	TGTGCCAGCAGCCCTCCGTGGGGCTACGAGCAGTACTTC
few	TRBV20-1	TRBJ2-2	NA	CSARDYKNTGELFF	TGCAGTGCTAGGGACTACAAGAACACCGGGGAGCTGTTTTTT
NA	TRBV7-2	TRBJ1-1	NA	CASSPRGWDTEAFF	TGTGCCAGCAGCCCCAGGGGTTGGGACACTGAAGCTTTCTTT
many	TRBV20-1	TRBJ2-7	NA	CSAAPGIDSYEQYF	TGCAGTGCCGCTCCTGGGATTGACTCCTACGAGCAGTACTTC
NA	TRBV7-9	TRBJ2-1	NA	CASSLNGNNEQFF	TGTGCCAGCAGCTTGAACGGGAACAATGAGCAGTTCTTC
NA	TRBV7-8	TRBJ2-2	NA	CASSLVGPGGAGELFF	TGTGCCAGCAGCTTAGTTGGGCCAGGAGGGGCCGGGGAGCTGTTTTTT
NA	TRBV4-1	TRBJ2-5	NA	CASSQDKDWGVAQYF	TGCGCCAGCAGCCAAGATAAGGATTGGGGGGTGGCCCAGTACTTC
NA	TRBV20-1	TRBJ2-5	TRBD2	CSASVLSGRASLETQYF	TGCAGTGCCTCTGTTTTAAGCGGGAGAGCCTCACTAGAGACCCAGTACTTC
NA	TRBV7-2	TRBJ2-5	NA	CASSFGLGTTEGTQYF	TGTGCCAGCAGCTTCGGACTTGGGACAACCGAAGGGACCCAGTACTTC
once	TRBV7-2	TRBJ1-5	NA	CASSLDQGPGQPQHF	TGTGCCAGCAGCTTGGACCAGGGTCCCGGTCAGCCCCAGCATTTT
few	TRBV7-2	TRBJ2-1	NA	CASSFGVAAYNEQFF	TGTGCCAGCAGTTTCGGGGTAGCGGCCTACAATGAGCAGTTCTTC
NA	TRBV29-1	TRBJ2-7	NA	CSVARDVGQYF	TGCAGCGTTGCCAGGGACGTGGGGCAGTACTTC
NA	TRBV30	TRBJ2-1	NA	CAWKTQAGGGNEQFF	TGTGCCTGGAAGACCCAGGCTGGGGGCGGCAATGAGCAGTTCTTC
few	TRBV29-1	TRBJ2-7	NA	CSVEGQGTYEQYF	TGCAGCGTTGAAGGGCAGGGAACCTACGAGCAGTACTTC
NA	TRBV11-2	TRBJ2-1	TRBD1	CASSPGTEAYNEQFF	TGTGCCAGCAGCCCCGGGACAGAAGCCTACAATGAGCAGTTCTTC
few	TRBV5-1	TRBJ2-3	TRBD1	CASSWGQGANTQYF	TGCGCCAGCAGCTGGGGACAGGGGGCTAATACGCAGTATTTT
many	TRBV5-1	TRBJ2-7	NA	CASTPSTSGSKEAQYF	TGCGCCAGCACCCCTTCGACAAGCGGAAGTAAGGAGGCGCAGTACTTC
few	TRBV30	TRBJ2-2	NA	CASLDRTFTGELFF	TGTGCCTCCCTAGACAGGACCTTCACCGGGGAGCTGTTTTTT
few	TRBV20-1	TRBJ2-1	NA	CSVRDSSYNEQFF	TGCAGTGTTCGGGATAGCTCCTACAATGAGCAGTTCTTC
NA	TRBV7-9	TRBJ2-1	NA	CASSFTSGRAEEQFF	TGTGCCAGCAGCTTCACGTCGGGCCGAGCCGAAGAGCAGTTCTTC
few	TRBV18	TRBJ2-5	NA	CASSPGLGETQYF	TGTGCCAGCTCACCCGGACTGGGGGAGACCCAGTACTTC
NA	TRBV25-1	TRBJ2-1	NA	CASRKTGAGGEQFF	TGTGCCAGCAGAAAGACAGGTGCCGGAGGTGAGCAGTTCTTC
many	TRBV5-1	TRBJ2-3	NA	CASSLNRGQRREYRLVDTQYF	TGCGCCAGCAGCTTGAATAGGGGGCAACGGCGGGAGTACCGACTTGTGGATACGCAGTATTTT
NA	TRBV5-1	TRBJ2-3	NA	CASSLTQSTDTQYF	TGCGCCAGTTCGCTGACCCAAAGCACAGATACGCAGTATTTT
NA	TRBV6-2/TRBV6-3	TRBJ2-6	NA	CASRPSGKRANVLTF	TGTGCCAGCAGGCCCTCGGGGAAGCGGGCCAACGTCCTGACTTTC
few	TRBV7-2	TRBJ2-5	NA	CASSLLGGPQETQYF	TGTGCCAGCAGCTTACTGGGGGGACCCCAAGAGACCCAGTACTTC
NA	TRBV27	TRBJ2-7	NA	CASSLRRRGGSYEQYF	TGTGCCAGCAGTTTAAGGCGCAGGGGGGGGTCCTACGAGCAGTACTTC